Below are 30 T cell receptor beta chains sequenced from a single sample in a study of shared clonotypes between healthy human individuals. The method was immunoSEQ multiplex PCR; TCRdb's version includes in-frame clones alone and lacks a portion of them. The table includes about 600,000 clones, almost 97% detected once. The sample taken for sequencing was naive CD4+ T cells sorted from blood. Sample subset: CD45RA+ positively selected. Every receptor here comes from a woman under 40 in good health.

The J gene is TRBJ2-1, the V gene TRBV27; D is uncertain. The CDR3 has 15 residues. Germline V gene sequence: CDR1 MNHEY, CDR2 SMNVEV (reference sequence). The V end lost 5 bases, the J end lost 4 bases, and 15 bases lay between the germline ends. The CDR3 DNA is TGTGCCAGCAGTCCCTCCAGAGAGTCATACAATGAGCAGTTCTTC. As protein: CASSPSRESYNEQFF.

The chain employs TRBV5-1 and TRBJ2-2; the match to TRBD2 covers 11 bases. V lost 3 bases, J lost 0 bases, and 22 bases stayed unmatched. CDR3 length: 23 amino acids. The germline gives CDR1 SGHRS, CDR2 YFSETQ. Here the CDR3 DNA reads TGCGCCAGCAGCTCCGCGAACCCACTAGCGGGAGTTCCCCAGGGGGCGAACACCGGGGAGCTGTTTTTT. This gives the protein CASSSANPLAGVPQGANTGELFF.

Only one count was recorded for this clone. The rearrangement uses TRBV7-6 and TRBJ2-7; a weak D match, TRBD2 (5 bases). Trimming removed 4 bases at V and 7 bases at J, with 11 bases between. Per germline, CDR1 SGHVS and CDR2 FNYEAQ. CDR3 length equals 12 residues. This chain's CDR3 is CASSYHPGEQYF. The CDR3 nucleotides read TGTGCCAGCAGCTATCACCCGGGGGAGCAGTACTTC.

The chain has TRBV6-1 and TRBJ1-5; D gene unclear. Deletions cut 10 bases from V and 3 bases from J, with 16 bases between. The CDR3 runs to 14 residues. CDR1 is MNHNS and CDR2 is SASEGT in the germline V gene. CDR3 DNA sequence: TGTGCCACGACCCCTGGACGGTCCAATCAGCCCCAGCATTTT. It specifies CATTPGRSNQPQHF.

The V gene is TRBV2, the J gene TRBJ2-5; 7 nucleotides align to TRBD1. Per the germline V gene, CDR1 is SNHLY and CDR2 is FYNNEI. V was pared by 8 bases and J by 4 bases, with 1 base of the junction left unmatched. CDR3 size: 11 residues. The CDR3 loop is CASHRGETQYF. For the CDR3, the DNA is TGTGCCAGCCACAGGGGAGAGACCCAGTACTTC.

The rearrangement uses TRBV7-8 and TRBJ2-5; 8 positions match TRBD2. The CDR3 is 13 amino acids. Germline values: CDR1 SGHVS, CDR2 FQNEAQ. V gave up 8 bases and J gave up 5 bases; unmatched junction bases: 7. As DNA, the CDR3 is TGTGCCAGCGGGCTAGCGGGTGGGGAGACCCAGTACTTC. It encodes CASGLAGGETQYF.

V and J are TRBV7-3 and TRBJ2-1; no firm D call. Germline-derived CDR1 and CDR2 are SGHTA and FQGTGA. The CDR3 runs 13 residues. The germline V and J ends were trimmed by 4 bases and 4 bases, with 8 bases remaining between them. CDR3 in DNA: TGTGCCAGCAGCTCCGCAATTTACAATGAGCAGTTCTTC. It codes for CASSSAIYNEQFF.

The genes are TRBV28 and TRBJ1-5; D not certain. This CDR3 spans 13 amino acids. V lost 6 bases and J 10 bases, leaving 16 bases between the germline ends. The germline V gene encodes CDR1 MDHEN and CDR2 SYDVKM. The CDR3 DNA reads as TGTGCCAGCAGCCCCCCCGGACCCGCTCCCCAGCATTTT. Translated, it gives CASSPPGPAPQHF.

CDR3 sequence (DNA): TGTGCCAGTAGTATAGGGGGCAGGGGCCCAAATCAGCCCCAGCATTTT. It yields the protein CASSIGGRGPNQPQHF. The chain is built from TRBV19 and TRBJ1-5; D is possibly TRBD1 (6 bases). Germline lookup yields CDR1 LNHDA and CDR2 SQIVND (reference sequence). CDR3 length: 16 residues. V shed 1 base and J shed 4 bases, with 14 bases lying between them.

With regard to this clone: The sample contains more than one DNA sequence encoding this CDR3. The genes are TRBV30 and TRBJ2-7; perhaps TRBD2 as D (5 bases). The germline gives CDR1 GTSNPN, CDR2 SVGIG (reference sequence). V lost 0 bases, J lost 3 bases, and 6 bases lay in between. This CDR3 has 12 amino acids. CDR3 in DNA: TGTGCCTGGAGTGTAGGGAGCTACGAGCAGTACTTC. Amino acid sequence: CAWSVGSYEQYF.

The chain combines TRBV13 with TRBJ2-3; D is possibly TRBD2 (5 bases). V lost 3 bases to trimming and J lost 2 bases, with 12 bases between them. CDR1 is PRHDT, CDR2 FYEKMQ, per germline (reference sequence). This CDR3 spans 15 amino acids. The CDR3 DNA reads as TGTGCCAGCAGCTTTTCACGGGGATACACAGATACGCAGTATTTT. Protein: CASSFSRGYTDTQYF.

The genes are TRBV4-1 and TRBJ2-3; 7 bases are a match to TRBD1. Germline V lookup: CDR1 MGHRA, CDR2 YSYEKL. V shed 4 bases, J shed 2 bases, and the junction held 9 bases outside the gene matches. The CDR3 loop spans 16 amino acids. The CDR3 sequence is CASSPDPGQITDTQYF. The CDR3 nucleotides are TGCGCCAGCAGCCCGGACCCGGGACAGATCACAGATACGCAGTATTTT.

V usage is TRBV6-5 and J usage is TRBJ2-5, with 9 bases lining up with TRBD1. CDR1 and CDR2 (germline): MNHEY, SVGAGI. The J segment lost 5 bases and the V segment lost 7 bases, leaving 5 bases of the junction unmatched. The CDR3 covers 13 residues. The CDR3 DNA is TGTGCCAGCACCTTACAGGGGGCGGAGACCCAGTACTTC. It encodes CASTLQGAETQYF.

The V and J genes are TRBV28 and TRBJ2-1, with D possibly TRBD2 on 5 matching bases. The ends were cut back, 5 bases at V and 6 bases at J, with 11 bases in the middle. The CDR3 has 13 residues. The germline gives CDR1 MDHEN, CDR2 SYDVKM. The CDR3 DNA is TGTGCCAGCAGTGCGGGCTTAGGCAATGAGCAGTTCTTC. Encoded protein: CASSAGLGNEQFF.

The chain carries TRBV5-6 and TRBJ2-1, with 13 bases that match TRBD2. Germline CDR1 and CDR2: SGHDT and YYEEEE. The CDR3 has 14 amino acids. J gave up 13 bases and V 5 bases, and 9 bases lay outside the gene matches. The CDR3 DNA reads as TGTGCCAGCAGAGAAGGACTAGCGGGAGTGGGTCAGTTCTTC. As protein: CASREGLAGVGQFF.

This rearrangement joins TRBV19 to TRBJ1-2; no firm D call. The CDR3 sequence is 14 residues long. V gave up 7 bases and J gave up 4 bases, with 16 bases separating them. CDR1 is LNHDA and CDR2 is SQIVND in the germline V gene (reference sequence). For the CDR3, the DNA is TGTGCCAGTACAGGCAGGTACCTTGTCTATGGCTACACCTTC. Its translation is CASTGRYLVYGYTF.

The J gene is TRBJ2-7, the V gene TRBV5-6; no firm D call. Trimming removed 4 bases at V and 0 bases at J, with 11 bases between. Germline-derived CDR1 and CDR2 are SGHDT and YYEEEE. The CDR3 totals 14 residues. The CDR3 loop reads CASSRLTDSYEQYF. CDR3 nucleotides: TGTGCCAGCAGCAGACTGACGGACTCCTACGAGCAGTACTTC.

The V gene is TRBV6-1, the J gene TRBJ2-3; D is ambiguous. The germline gives CDR1 MNHNS, CDR2 SASEGT. This CDR3 is built from 16 residues. The V end lost 1 base, the J end lost 1 base, and 12 bases lay between the germline ends. The CDR3 region is CASSEGWRSRTDTQYF. DNA for the CDR3: TGTGCCAGCAGTGAAGGCTGGCGGTCTCGCACAGATACGCAGTATTTT.

V and J are TRBV5-4 and TRBJ2-1; D tentatively reads TRBD1 or TRBD2 (5 bases each). Germline values: CDR1 SGHNT, CDR2 YYREEE (reference sequence). The CDR3 runs to 12 residues. The V and J ends lost 4 bases and 9 bases respectively, with 11 bases between them. In DNA, the CDR3 is TGTGCCAGCAGCCGGACTCAGGGTGAGCAGTTCTTC. Its translation: CASSRTQGEQFF.

The CDR3 region has the DNA TGTGCCAGCAGGGGACTAGCGAAAGTCGAGCAGTACTTC. It translates to CASRGLAKVEQYF. V gene TRBV11-2 combines with J gene TRBJ2-5; 10 positions agree with TRBD2. The tail of the sequence fits TRBJ2-7 better, so the J call may be wrong. The CDR3 length is 13 residues. CDR1 is SGHAT, CDR2 FQNNGV, per germline.

This clone has just one count. The rearrangement joins TRBV11-2 to TRBJ2-3, with 7 bases matching TRBD1. V lost 5 bases to trimming and J lost 4 bases; unmatched junction nucleotides: 3. Per the germline V gene, CDR1 is SGHAT and CDR2 is FQNNGV. The CDR3 is 13 amino acids. As DNA, the CDR3 is TGTGCCAGCAGCCAGCAGGGGGCAGATACGCAGTATTTT. It is translated as CASSQQGADTQYF.

As DNA, the CDR3 is TGCAGCCTCGGGACTAGGTTCACAGATACGCAGTATTTT. Its protein is CSLGTRFTDTQYF. The rearrangement links TRBV29-1 to TRBJ2-3, with 8 bases aligning to TRBD2. The length of the CDR3 is 13 residues. V lost 8 bases to trimming and J lost 2 bases; unmatched junction nucleotides: 6. Per the germline V gene, CDR1 is SQVTM and CDR2 is ANQGSEA.

This chain uses TRBV5-5 with TRBJ2-3; TRBD2 aligns across 7 bases. V gave up 7 bases and J gave up 1 base; unmatched junction bases: 3. Germline V gene sequence: CDR1 SGHKS, CDR2 YYEKEE (reference sequence). This CDR3 is 13 amino acids long. This CDR3 reads CASLAGGTDTQYF. In DNA form, the CDR3 reads TGTGCCAGCTTGGCGGGAGGCACAGATACGCAGTATTTT.

This chain connects TRBV5-6 to TRBJ2-3; 8 nucleotides match TRBD2. The CDR3 covers 14 residues. Germline V CDR1 and CDR2: SGHDT, YYEEEE. V gave up 6 bases and J gave up 4 bases; unmatched junction bases: 7. The chain's CDR3 is CASNRLAGSDTQYF. The CDR3, as DNA: TGTGCCAGCAATAGGCTAGCGGGTTCAGATACGCAGTATTTT. Based on the CDR3 plus reference TRBV5-6 and TRBJ2-3, the full variable domain is DAGVTQSPTHLIKTRGQQVTLRCSPKSGHDTVSWYQQALGQGPQFIFQYYEEEERQRGNFPDRFSGHQFPNYSSELNVNALLLGDSALYLCASNRLAGSDTQYFGPGTRLTVL.

CDR3 region: CASSWTGQPPGANVLTF. Here the CDR3 DNA reads TGCGCCAGCAGCTGGACGGGACAACCCCCTGGGGCCAACGTCCTGACTTTC. The chain links TRBV5-1 to TRBJ2-6; maybe TRBD1 (6 bases). Between the trimmed V and J ends, which lost 3 bases and 2 bases, there was a span of 15 bases. CDR1 is SGHRS, CDR2 YFSETQ, per germline. The CDR3 is made up of 17 amino acids. The full variable domain, completed using reference TRBV5-1 and TRBJ2-6, is KAGVTQTPRYLIKTRGQQVTLSCSPISGHRSVSWYQQTPGQGLQFLFEYFSETQRNKGNFPGRFSGRQFSNSRSEMNVSTLELGDSALYLCASSWTGQPPGANVLTFGAGSRLTVL.

V and J are TRBV27 and TRBJ1-1, with TRBD1 matching over 8 bases. The CDR3 loop spans 13 amino acids. Per the germline V gene, CDR1 is MNHEY and CDR2 is SMNVEV (reference sequence). V trimming: 6 bases; J trimming: 10 bases; junction bases outside the gene matches: 10. This CDR3 is CASSRDRQSGAFF. As DNA, the CDR3 is TGTGCCAGCAGCCGGGACAGGCAGAGTGGAGCTTTCTTT.

The V call is TRBV4-2, the J call TRBJ1-5; D uncertain. There are 16 residues in the CDR3. V gave up 0 bases and J gave up 2 bases, with 11 bases separating them. The germline V gene has CDR1 LGHNA and CDR2 YNFKEQ. CDR3 sequence reads: CASSQEHGTGNQPQHF. CDR3 coding DNA: TGTGCCAGCAGCCAAGAACACGGAACGGGCAATCAGCCCCAGCATTTT.

The chain recombines TRBV6-6 with TRBJ1-4; maybe TRBD1 (5 bases). This CDR3 has 13 amino acids. Trimming left V 5 bases short and J 1 base short, with 5 bases between. Germline V gene lookup returns CDR1 MNHNY and CDR2 SVGAGI (reference sequence). The CDR3 coding sequence is TGTGCCAGCAGTGGGGGAACTAATGAAAAACTGTTTTTT. Translation: CASSGGTNEKLFF.

The chain joins TRBV13 to TRBJ2-5; 7 positions match TRBD2. This CDR3 has 14 amino acids. CDR1 is PRHDT and CDR2 is FYEKMQ in the germline V gene (reference sequence). V lost 5 bases and J lost 5; bases outside the gene matches: 8. The CDR3 DNA reads as TGTGCCAGCAGCCCCGGGGGGTTAGCGGAGACCCAGTACTTC. Its translation: CASSPGGLAETQYF.

The V call is TRBV27, the J call TRBJ2-7; tentative D call: TRBD2 (6 bases). In germline, CDR1 is MNHEY, CDR2 SMNVEV (reference sequence). This CDR3 has 14 amino acids. V lost 6 bases and J 3 bases, leaving 15 bases between the germline ends. The CDR3 bases are TGTGCCAGCAGGGAGGGCGGAGCAAACTACGAGCAGTACTTC. Translation gives CASREGGANYEQYF.